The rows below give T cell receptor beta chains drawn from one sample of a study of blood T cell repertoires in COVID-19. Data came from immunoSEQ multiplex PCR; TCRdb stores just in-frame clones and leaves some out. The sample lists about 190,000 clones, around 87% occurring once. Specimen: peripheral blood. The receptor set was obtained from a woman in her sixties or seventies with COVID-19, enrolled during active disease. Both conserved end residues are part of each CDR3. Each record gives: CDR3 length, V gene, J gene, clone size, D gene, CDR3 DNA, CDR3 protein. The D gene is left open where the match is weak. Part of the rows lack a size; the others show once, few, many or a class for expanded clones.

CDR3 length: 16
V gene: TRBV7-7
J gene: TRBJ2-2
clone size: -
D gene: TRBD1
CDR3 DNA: TGTGCTAGCAGCTTAGTCGCGACAGGGGGCACCGGGGAGCTGTTTTTT
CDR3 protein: CASSLVATGGTGELFF

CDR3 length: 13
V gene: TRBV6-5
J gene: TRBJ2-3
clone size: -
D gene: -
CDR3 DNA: TGTGCCAGCACTTCCCCTCTCACAGATACGCAGTATTTT
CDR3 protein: CASTSPLTDTQYF

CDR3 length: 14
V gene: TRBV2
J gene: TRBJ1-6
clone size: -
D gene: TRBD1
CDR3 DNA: TGTGCCAGCAAACGGAGACAGGGGAATTCACCCCTCCACTTT
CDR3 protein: CASKRRQGNSPLHF

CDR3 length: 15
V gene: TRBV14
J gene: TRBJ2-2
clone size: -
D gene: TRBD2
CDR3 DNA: TGTGCCAGCAGGAAGACTAGCGGGACCACCGGGGAGCTGTTTTTT
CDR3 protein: CASRKTSGTTGELFF

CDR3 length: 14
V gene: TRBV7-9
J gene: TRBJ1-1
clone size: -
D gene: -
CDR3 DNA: TGTGCCAGCAGCTTAGGGACACTGTCCGCTGAAGCTTTCTTT
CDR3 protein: CASSLGTLSAEAFF

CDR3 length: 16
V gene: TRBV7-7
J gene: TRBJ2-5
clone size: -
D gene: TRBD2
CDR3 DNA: TGTGCTAGCAGCTCCGGACTAGCGGGAGCTCAAGAGACCCAGTACTTC
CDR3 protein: CASSSGLAGAQETQYF

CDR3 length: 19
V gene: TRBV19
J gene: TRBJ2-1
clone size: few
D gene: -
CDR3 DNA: TGTGCCACAAATCCGGGATACTCGGCTAATTACTTCTCCTACAATGAGCAGTTCTTC
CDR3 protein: CATNPGYSANYFSYNEQFF

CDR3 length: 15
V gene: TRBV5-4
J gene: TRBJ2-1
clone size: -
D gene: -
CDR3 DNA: TGTGCCAGCAGCTTGGAACTAGCCACCTACAATGAGCAGTTCTTC
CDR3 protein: CASSLELATYNEQFF

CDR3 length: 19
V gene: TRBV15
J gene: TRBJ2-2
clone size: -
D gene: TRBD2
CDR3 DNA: TGTGCCACCAGCAGAGATCAAAATAGCGGGCTACTAAACACCGGGGAGCTGTTTTTT
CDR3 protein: CATSRDQNSGLLNTGELFF

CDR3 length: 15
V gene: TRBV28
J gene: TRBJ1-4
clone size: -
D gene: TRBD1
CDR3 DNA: TGTGCCAGCAGTTTACGGACAGGGGGAAGTGAAAAACTGTTTTTT
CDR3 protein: CASSLRTGGSEKLFF